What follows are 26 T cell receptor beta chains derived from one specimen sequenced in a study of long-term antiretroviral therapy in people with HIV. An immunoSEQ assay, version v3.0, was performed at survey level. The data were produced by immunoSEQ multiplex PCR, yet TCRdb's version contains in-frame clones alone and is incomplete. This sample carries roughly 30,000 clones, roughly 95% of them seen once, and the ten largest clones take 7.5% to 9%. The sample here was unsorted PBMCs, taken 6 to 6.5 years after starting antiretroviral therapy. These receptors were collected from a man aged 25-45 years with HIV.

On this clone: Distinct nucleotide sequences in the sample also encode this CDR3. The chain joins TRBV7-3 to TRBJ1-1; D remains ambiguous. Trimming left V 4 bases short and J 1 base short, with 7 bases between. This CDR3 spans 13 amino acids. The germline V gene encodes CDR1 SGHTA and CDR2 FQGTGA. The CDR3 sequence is CASSSLGNTEAFF. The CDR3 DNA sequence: TGTGCCAGCAGCTCCTTGGGGAACACTGAAGCTTTCTTT.

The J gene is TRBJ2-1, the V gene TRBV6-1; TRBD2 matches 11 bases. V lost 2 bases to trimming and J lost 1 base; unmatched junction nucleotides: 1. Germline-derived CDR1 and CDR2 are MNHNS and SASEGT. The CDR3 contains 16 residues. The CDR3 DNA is TGTGCCAGCAGTGAATTAGCGGGGGGGTCCTACAATGAGCAGTTCTTC. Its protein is CASSELAGGSYNEQFF.

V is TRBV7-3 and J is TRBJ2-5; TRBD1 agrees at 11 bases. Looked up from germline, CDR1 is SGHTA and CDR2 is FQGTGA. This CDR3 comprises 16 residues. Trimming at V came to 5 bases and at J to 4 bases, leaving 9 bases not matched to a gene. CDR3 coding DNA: TGTGCCAGCAGCCCACAGACGGGACAGGGGGGAGAGACCCAGTACTTC. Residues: CASSPQTGQGGETQYF.

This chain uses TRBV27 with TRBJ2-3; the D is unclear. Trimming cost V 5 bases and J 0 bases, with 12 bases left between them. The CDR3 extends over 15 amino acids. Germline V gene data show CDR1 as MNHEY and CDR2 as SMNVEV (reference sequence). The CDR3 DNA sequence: TGTGCCAGCAGTACTTTGAGCTCTAGCACAGATACGCAGTATTTT. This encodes CASSTLSSSTDTQYF.

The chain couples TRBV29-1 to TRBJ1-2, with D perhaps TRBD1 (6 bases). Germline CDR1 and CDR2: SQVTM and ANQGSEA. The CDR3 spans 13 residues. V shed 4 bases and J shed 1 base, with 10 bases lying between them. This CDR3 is CSVAQGGNYGYTF. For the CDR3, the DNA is TGCAGCGTTGCCCAAGGGGGTAACTATGGCTACACCTTC.

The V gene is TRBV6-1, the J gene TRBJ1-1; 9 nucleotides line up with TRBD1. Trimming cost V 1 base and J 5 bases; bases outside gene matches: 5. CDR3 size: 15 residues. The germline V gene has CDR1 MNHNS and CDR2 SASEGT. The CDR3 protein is CASSEGTGAGTEAFF. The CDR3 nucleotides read TGTGCCAGCAGTGAAGGGACAGGGGCCGGGACTGAAGCTTTCTTT.

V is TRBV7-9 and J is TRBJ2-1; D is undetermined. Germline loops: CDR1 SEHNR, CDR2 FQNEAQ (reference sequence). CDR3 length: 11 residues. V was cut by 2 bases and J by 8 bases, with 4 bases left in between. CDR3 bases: TGTGCCAGCAGCTTACGCTATGAGCAGTTCTTC. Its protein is CASSLRYEQFF.

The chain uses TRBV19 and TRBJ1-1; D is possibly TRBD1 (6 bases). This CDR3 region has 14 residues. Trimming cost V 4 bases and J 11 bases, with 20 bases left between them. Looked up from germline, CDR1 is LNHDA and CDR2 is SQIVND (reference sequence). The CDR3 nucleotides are TGTGCCAGTAGTAAAGGGGGGCGAAGTTGGATGGCTTTCTTT. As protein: CASSKGGRSWMAFF.

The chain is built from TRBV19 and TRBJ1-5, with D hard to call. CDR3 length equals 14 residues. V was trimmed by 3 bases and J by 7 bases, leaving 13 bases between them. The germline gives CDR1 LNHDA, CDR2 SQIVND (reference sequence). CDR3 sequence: CASSIPPRRQPQHF. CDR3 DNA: TGTGCCAGTAGTATCCCGCCCAGAAGGCAGCCCCAGCATTTT.

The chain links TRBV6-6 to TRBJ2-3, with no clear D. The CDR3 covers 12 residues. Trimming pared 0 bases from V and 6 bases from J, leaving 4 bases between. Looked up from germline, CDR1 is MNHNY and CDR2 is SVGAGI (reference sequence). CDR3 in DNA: TGTGCCAGCAGTTACTCGAAGGATACGCAGTATTTT. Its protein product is CASSYSKDTQYF.

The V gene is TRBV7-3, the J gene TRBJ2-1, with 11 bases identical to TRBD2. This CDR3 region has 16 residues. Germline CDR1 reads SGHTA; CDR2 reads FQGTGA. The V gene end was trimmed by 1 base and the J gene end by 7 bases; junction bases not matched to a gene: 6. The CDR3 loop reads CASSLRRSGRGNEQFF. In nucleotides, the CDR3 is TGTGCCAGCAGCTTAAGGCGTAGCGGGAGGGGGAATGAGCAGTTCTTC.

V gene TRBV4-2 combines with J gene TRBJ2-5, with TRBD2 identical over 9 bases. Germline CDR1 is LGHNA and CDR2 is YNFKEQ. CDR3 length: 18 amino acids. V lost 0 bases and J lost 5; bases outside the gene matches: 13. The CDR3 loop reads CASSQDRSGGTLGETQYF. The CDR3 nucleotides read TGTGCCAGCAGCCAAGATCGGAGCGGGGGGACGCTCGGGGAGACCCAGTACTTC.

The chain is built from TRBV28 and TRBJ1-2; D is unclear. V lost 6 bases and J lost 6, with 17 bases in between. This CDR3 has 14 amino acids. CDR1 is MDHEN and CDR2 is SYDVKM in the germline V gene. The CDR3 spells CASRLSDRVDGYTF. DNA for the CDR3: TGTGCCAGCAGATTGTCGGACCGTGTCGATGGCTACACCTTC.

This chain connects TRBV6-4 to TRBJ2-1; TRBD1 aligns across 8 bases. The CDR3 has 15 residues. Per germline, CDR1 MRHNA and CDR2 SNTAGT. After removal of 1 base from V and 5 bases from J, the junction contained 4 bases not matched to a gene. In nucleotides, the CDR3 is TGTGCCAGCAGTGACTTACCGGGACAGGACAATGAGCAGTTCTTC. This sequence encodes CASSDLPGQDNEQFF.

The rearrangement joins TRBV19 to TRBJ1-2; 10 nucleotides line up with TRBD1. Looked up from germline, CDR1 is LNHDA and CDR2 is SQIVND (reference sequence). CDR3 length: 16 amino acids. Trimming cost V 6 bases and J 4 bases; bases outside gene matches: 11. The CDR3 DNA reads TGTGCCAGTAGAATCCTGGGACAGGGGCTGAGCTATGGCTACACCTTC. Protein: CASRILGQGLSYGYTF. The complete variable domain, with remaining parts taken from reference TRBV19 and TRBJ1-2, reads DGGITQSPKYLFRKEGQNVTLSCEQNLNHDAMYWYRQDPGQGLRLIYYSQIVNDFQKGDIAEGYSVSREKKESFPLTVTSAQKNPTAFYLCASRILGQGLSYGYTFGSGTRLTVV.

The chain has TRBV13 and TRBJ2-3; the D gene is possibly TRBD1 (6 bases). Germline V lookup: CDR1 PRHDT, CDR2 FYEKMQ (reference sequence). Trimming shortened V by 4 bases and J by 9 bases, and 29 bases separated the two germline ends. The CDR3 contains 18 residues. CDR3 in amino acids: CASSSSQGSQDVVGTQYF. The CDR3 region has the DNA TGTGCCAGCAGCTCCTCCCAGGGGAGCCAAGATGTGGTAGGAACGCAGTATTTT.

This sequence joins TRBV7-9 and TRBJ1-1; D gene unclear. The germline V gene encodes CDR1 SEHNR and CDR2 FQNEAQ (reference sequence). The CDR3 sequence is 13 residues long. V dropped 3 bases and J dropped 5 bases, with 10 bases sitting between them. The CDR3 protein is CASSLEAPTEAFF. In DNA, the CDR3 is TGTGCCAGCAGCTTGGAGGCCCCAACTGAAGCTTTCTTT.

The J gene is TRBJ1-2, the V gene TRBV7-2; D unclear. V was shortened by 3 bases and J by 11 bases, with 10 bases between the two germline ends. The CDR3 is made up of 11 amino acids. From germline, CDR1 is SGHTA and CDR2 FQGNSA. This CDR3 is CASSLGVLYTF. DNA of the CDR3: TGTGCCAGCAGCTTGGGAGTCCTTTACACCTTC. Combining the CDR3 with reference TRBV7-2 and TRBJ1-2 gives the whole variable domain GAGVSQSPSNKVTEKGKDVELRCDPISGHTALYWYRQSLGQGLEFLIYFQGNSAPDKSGLPSDRFSAERTGGSVSTLTIQRTQQEDSAVYLCASSLGVLYTFGSGTRLTVV.

This CDR3 is CASSTRDRGPEQYF. The CDR3 coding sequence is TGTGCCAGCAGCACCCGGGACAGGGGGCCCGAGCAGTACTTC. V and J are TRBV5-4 and TRBJ2-7; TRBD1 agrees at 12 bases. With V trimmed by 4 bases and J by 6 bases, 5 bases remained unmatched. Germline CDR1 is SGHNT and CDR2 is YYREEE (reference sequence). CDR3 size: 14 residues.

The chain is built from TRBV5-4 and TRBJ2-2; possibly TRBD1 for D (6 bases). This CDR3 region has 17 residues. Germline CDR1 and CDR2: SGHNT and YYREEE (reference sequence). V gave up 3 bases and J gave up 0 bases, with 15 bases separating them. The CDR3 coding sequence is TGTGCCAGCAGCTCCTCCCCCGGACAGACGAACACCGGGGAGCTGTTTTTT. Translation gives CASSSSPGQTNTGELFF.

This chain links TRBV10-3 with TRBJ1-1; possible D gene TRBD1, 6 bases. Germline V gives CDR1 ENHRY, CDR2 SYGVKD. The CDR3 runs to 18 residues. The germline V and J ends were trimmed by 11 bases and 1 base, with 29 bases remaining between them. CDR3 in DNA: TGTGCCGCCGGGGGGGCCTCGTGGTCGGGGGCCACGAACACTGAAGCTTTCTTT. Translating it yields CAAGGASWSGATNTEAFF.

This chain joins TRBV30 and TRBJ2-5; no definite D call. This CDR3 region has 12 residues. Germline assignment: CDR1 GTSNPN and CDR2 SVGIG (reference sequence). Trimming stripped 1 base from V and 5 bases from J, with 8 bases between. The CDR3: CAWSGVLETQYF. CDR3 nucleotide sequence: TGTGCCTGGAGTGGAGTGTTGGAGACCCAGTACTTC.

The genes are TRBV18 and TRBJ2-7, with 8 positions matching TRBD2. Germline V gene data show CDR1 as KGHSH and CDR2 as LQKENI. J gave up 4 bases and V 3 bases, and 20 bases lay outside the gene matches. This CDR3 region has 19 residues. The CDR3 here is CASSPSWASTGGLRYEQYF. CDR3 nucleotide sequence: TGTGCCAGCTCACCCAGCTGGGCCTCAACGGGGGGGCTCCGGTACGAGCAGTACTTC.

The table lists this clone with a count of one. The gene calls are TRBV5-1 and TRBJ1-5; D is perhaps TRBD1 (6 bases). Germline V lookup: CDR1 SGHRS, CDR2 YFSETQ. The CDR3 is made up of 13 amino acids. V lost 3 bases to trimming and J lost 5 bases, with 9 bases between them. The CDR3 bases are TGCGCCAGCAGCTGGGGGCTGGATCAGCCCCAGCATTTT. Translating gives CASSWGLDQPQHF.

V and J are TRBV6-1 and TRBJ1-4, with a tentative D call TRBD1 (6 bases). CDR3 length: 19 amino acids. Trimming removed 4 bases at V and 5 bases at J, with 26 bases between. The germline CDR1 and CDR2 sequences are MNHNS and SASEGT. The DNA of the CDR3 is TGTGCCAGCAGTGCGAGAACCGGGACAACTGTTGGGCGGAATGAAAAACTGTTTTTT. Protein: CASSARTGTTVGRNEKLFF.

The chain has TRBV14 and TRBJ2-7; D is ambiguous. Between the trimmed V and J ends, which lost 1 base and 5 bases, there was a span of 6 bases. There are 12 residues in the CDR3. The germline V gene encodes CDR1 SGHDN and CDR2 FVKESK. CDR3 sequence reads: CASSQVPHEQYF. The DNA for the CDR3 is TGTGCCAGCAGCCAAGTTCCCCACGAGCAGTACTTC.